This T cell receptor (beta chain) emerged from a study of control samples from healthy donors and cancer patients. Measured with immunoSEQ multiplex PCR; TCRdb has only the in-frame clones, and not every one. This table holds approximately 170,000 clones, 90% to 95% found once. What was sequenced was blood. The clonotype was recovered from a woman younger than 45 in good health.

For the CDR3, the DNA is TGTGCCAGCAGCTCCGGACTAGCGGGACCCAATGAGCAGTTCTTC. It encodes CASSSGLAGPNEQFF. The chain carries TRBV7-2 and TRBJ2-1, with 12 bases matching TRBD2. The V segment lost 4 bases and the J segment 6 bases; nucleotides outside the gene matches: 4. This CDR3 spans 15 amino acids. Germline values: CDR1 SGHTA, CDR2 FQGNSA.